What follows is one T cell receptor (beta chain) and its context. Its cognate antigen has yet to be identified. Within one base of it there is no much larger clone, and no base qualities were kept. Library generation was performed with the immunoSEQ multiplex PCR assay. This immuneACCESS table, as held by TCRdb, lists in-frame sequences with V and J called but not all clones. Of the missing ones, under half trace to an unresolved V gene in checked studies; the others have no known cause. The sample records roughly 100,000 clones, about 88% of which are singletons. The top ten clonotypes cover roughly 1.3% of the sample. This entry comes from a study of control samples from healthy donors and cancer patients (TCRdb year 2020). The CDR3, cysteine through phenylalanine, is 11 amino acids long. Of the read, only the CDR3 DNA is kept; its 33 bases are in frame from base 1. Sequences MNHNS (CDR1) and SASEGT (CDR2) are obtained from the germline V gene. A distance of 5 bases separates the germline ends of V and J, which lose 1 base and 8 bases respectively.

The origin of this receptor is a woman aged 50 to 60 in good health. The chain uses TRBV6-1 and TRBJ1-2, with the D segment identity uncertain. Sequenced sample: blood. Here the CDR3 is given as CASSEVGGYTF. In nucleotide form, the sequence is TGTGCCAGCAGTGAAGTCGGGGGCTACACCTTC.